Presented here are 18 T cell receptor beta chains from one specimen sequenced in a study of a mutant IDH1 vaccine in newly diagnosed glioma. TCRdb's table, derived via immunoSEQ multiplex PCR, lists solely in-frame clones and lacks some. The sample lists tens of thousands of clones; approximately 78% were seen once. Their recognized antigens are unknown. The time point is: week 11, during vaccination. Each dose delivered 300 ug of mutant IDH1 20-mer peptide subcutaneously with imiquimod. Here the sequenced sample was PBMCs, taken from a glioma patient whose treatment included an IDH1 peptide vaccine. The receptors shown here come from a man aged 30-40 years with glioma.

In DNA form, the CDR3 reads TGCGCCAGCAGCTCGACAGATCAAGAGACCCAGTACTTC. The encoded protein is CASSSTDQETQYF. The chain combines TRBV5-1 with TRBJ2-5, with D possibly TRBD1 on 5 matching bases. CDR3 size: 13 residues. CDR1 and CDR2 (germline): SGHRS, YFSETQ. Trimming left V 3 bases short and J 2 bases short, with 8 bases between.

For this clone: The junction does not match germline at one end; this may be a read error. The rearrangement uses TRBV27 and TRBJ1-1; weak D call: TRBD1 (5 bases). This CDR3 is 19 amino acids long. Per germline, CDR1 MNHEY and CDR2 SMNVEV (reference sequence). DNA for the CDR3: TGCGCAACTGCCCCCAAATTTATAGACAGCAGGCCCCCAGAGTCTGAAGCTTTCTTT. This translates into CATAPKFIDSRPPESEAFF.

This clone showed up just a few times. This chain connects TRBV7-9 to TRBJ1-1, with D uncertain. The V and J ends lost 5 bases and 1 base respectively, with 8 bases between them. The CDR3 has 13 residues. Per the germline V gene, CDR1 is SEHNR and CDR2 is FQNEAQ (reference sequence). This CDR3 reads CASSLEGNTEAFF. For the CDR3, the DNA is TGTGCCAGCAGCCTGGAGGGGAACACTGAAGCTTTCTTT. Full variable domain (remainder filled in from reference TRBV7-9 and TRBJ1-1): DTGVSQNPRHKITKRGQNVTFRCDPISEHNRLYWYRQTLGQGPEFLTYFQNEAQLEKSRLLSDRFSAERPKGSFSTLEIQRTEQGDSAMYLCASSLEGNTEAFFGQGTRLTVV.

The J gene is TRBJ2-7, the V gene TRBV2; 12 nucleotides match TRBD2. The CDR3 runs to 15 residues. V gave up 5 bases and J gave up 4 bases; unmatched junction bases: 6. From germline, CDR1 is SNHLY and CDR2 FYNNEI. DNA of the CDR3: TGTGCCAGCAGTTCTAGCGGGGGGGCTTGGTACGAGCAGTACTTC. Protein: CASSSSGGAWYEQYF.

The genes are TRBV7-2 and TRBJ1-2, with D unresolved. The CDR3 loop spans 16 amino acids. The germline V gene encodes CDR1 SGHTA and CDR2 FQGNSA. V lost 0 bases to trimming and J lost 3 bases, with 14 bases between them. The CDR3 bases are TGTGCCAGCAGCTTAGCAAAGGCCAGGTCTTACTATGGCTACACCTTC. Amino acids: CASSLAKARSYYGYTF.

CDR3 protein: CASSQAPGTGDEKLFF. The CDR3 nucleotides are TGCGCCAGCAGCCAAGCCCCCGGGACAGGGGACGAAAAACTGTTTTTT. The V call is TRBV4-1, the J call TRBJ1-4; 10 positions agree with TRBD1. CDR1 is MGHRA and CDR2 is YSYEKL in the germline V gene. CDR3 size: 16 residues. J was trimmed by 8 bases and V by 1 base; bases with no gene match: 7.

As DNA, the CDR3 is TGTGCCAGCGCGGCGACTAGAACGAACACCGGGGAGCTGTTTTTT. It is translated as CASAATRTNTGELFF. The chain is built from TRBV2 and TRBJ2-2; a possible D gene is TRBD2 (6 bases). The CDR3 loop spans 15 amino acids. Germline CDR1 SNHLY, CDR2 FYNNEI. Trimming stripped 8 bases from V and 0 bases from J, with 13 bases between.

The chain joins TRBV14 to TRBJ2-7; weak D call: TRBD1 (6 bases). This CDR3 has 14 amino acids. V dropped 4 bases and J dropped 0 bases, with 10 bases sitting between them. Germline V gene data show CDR1 as SGHDN and CDR2 as FVKESK. The CDR3 nucleotides read TGTGCCAGCAGCCTCACAGGGAGCTCCTACGAGCAGTACTTC. Translation: CASSLTGSSYEQYF.

The rearrangement uses TRBV11-3 and TRBJ1-1, with TRBD1 identical over 9 bases. V was pared by 5 bases and J by 5 bases, with 12 bases of the junction left unmatched. The CDR3 is 16 residues long. Germline CDR1 is SGHNT and CDR2 is YENEEA. CDR3 nucleotide sequence: TGTGCCAGCAGCCCAAATCAAGGGACAGGGCTGACTGAAGCTTTCTTT. Protein product: CASSPNQGTGLTEAFF.

The V call is TRBV19, the J call TRBJ2-7, with D perhaps TRBD1 (6 bases). Germline V gene sequence: CDR1 LNHDA, CDR2 SQIVND (reference sequence). The CDR3 runs to 13 residues. V lost 11 bases and J 4 bases, leaving 18 bases between the germline ends. The CDR3 bases are TGTGCCTCAAAGGACAGATACTCGTACGAGCAGTACTTC. Translating gives CASKDRYSYEQYF.

This chain links TRBV6-5 with TRBJ2-7, with D possibly matching TRBD1 (5 bases). Trimming left V 6 bases short and J 2 bases short, with 17 bases between. This CDR3 region has 15 residues. CDR1 and CDR2 (germline): MNHEY, SVGAGI. The CDR3 region has the DNA TGTGCCAGCAGCTCTGAAACAGGTAGAGCCTACGAGCAGTACTTC. Amino acids: CASSSETGRAYEQYF.

V usage is TRBV5-1 and J usage is TRBJ2-1; 10 nucleotides align to TRBD1. Losses at the gene ends were 0 bases for V and 5 bases for J; bases not matched to a gene: 2. The germline gives CDR1 SGHRS, CDR2 YFSETQ. This CDR3 comprises 15 residues. Here the CDR3 reads CASSLGQGANNEQFF. Written as DNA, the CDR3 is TGCGCCAGCAGCTTGGGACAGGGGGCCAACAATGAGCAGTTCTTC.

The rearrangement uses TRBV4-2 and TRBJ2-5; TRBD1 or TRBD2 may be the D gene (5 bases each). This CDR3 has 18 amino acids. Germline V gene data show CDR1 as LGHNA and CDR2 as YNFKEQ. The germline V and J ends were trimmed by 1 base and 9 bases, with 27 bases remaining between them. Here the CDR3 DNA reads TGTGCCAGCAGCCAAGGGATGTCCACTAGTGGGGGATCCAGGGCCCAGTACTTC. Amino acids: CASSQGMSTSGGSRAQYF.

The chain uses TRBV2 and TRBJ2-7, with 10 nucleotides matching TRBD1. The CDR3 covers 15 residues. J gave up 3 bases and V 4 bases, and 6 bases lay outside the gene matches. Looked up from germline, CDR1 is SNHLY and CDR2 is FYNNEI. The DNA for the CDR3 is TGTGCCAGCAGTGGAAGACAGGGGGCGCGCTACGAGCAGTACTTC. This translates into CASSGRQGARYEQYF.

A few counts support this clone. This sequence joins TRBV27 and TRBJ2-7, with TRBD2 matching over 9 bases. CDR1 and CDR2 from the germline V gene are MNHEY and SMNVEV (reference sequence). CDR3 length: 14 amino acids. V lost 2 bases, J lost 3 bases, and 2 bases stayed unmatched. The CDR3 sequence is CASSLKLAGYEQYF. CDR3 coding DNA: TGTGCCAGCAGTTTAAAACTAGCGGGCTACGAGCAGTACTTC.

This chain uses TRBV5-4 with TRBJ2-7; 11 bases match TRBD2. V lost 4 bases, J lost 2 bases, and 2 bases stayed unmatched. Per germline, CDR1 SGHNT and CDR2 YYREEE (reference sequence). CDR3 length equals 14 residues. CDR3 sequence reads: CASSGTSGTYEQYF. As DNA, the CDR3 is TGTGCCAGCAGCGGGACTAGCGGCACCTACGAGCAGTACTTC.

This CDR3 reads CASSQGWGLLAETQYF. For the CDR3, the DNA is TGTGCCAGCAGCCAAGGTTGGGGGCTTCTTGCGGAGACCCAGTACTTC. J is TRBJ2-5 and V is TRBV14; the D gene is possibly TRBD1 (6 bases). Trimming pared 1 base from V and 5 bases from J, leaving 17 bases between. This CDR3 region has 16 residues. Germline loops: CDR1 SGHDN, CDR2 FVKESK.

This clone was counted between two and nine times. V is TRBV19 and J is TRBJ1-4; D is ambiguous. Looked up from germline, CDR1 is LNHDA and CDR2 is SQIVND (reference sequence). This CDR3 is built from 12 residues. The ends were cut back, 3 bases at V and 6 bases at J, with 5 bases in the middle. As DNA, the CDR3 is TGTGCCAGTAGTATGAGCGATGAAAAACTGTTTTTT. Residues: CASSMSDEKLFF.